A selection of T cell receptor beta chains follows, all from one sample in a study of CD8 T cells in Susac syndrome. TCRdb used MiXCR to reprocess the immunoSEQ multiplex PCR reads, holding one entry per CDR3 protein. The sample comprises 150,000 to 250,000 distinct CDR3 sequences, about 95% of which are singletons, and under 0.095% rests with the top ten. Sequenced sample: CD4+ T cells from PBMCs. These receptor sequences come from a human donor with multiple sclerosis. CDR3s include the opening cysteine and the closing phenylalanine or tryptophan. Each record gives: V gene, clone size, J gene, D gene, CDR3 DNA, CDR3 protein. D genes are given only for firm matches. Expanded clones get a size class; other rows say once, few or many, or leave the size out.

V: TRBV7-9; size: -; J: TRBJ1-1; D: -; DNA: TGTGCCAGCAGCCCAAGAGAGCAGGGAAGTTGGAACACTGAAGCTTTCTTT; CDR3: CASSPREQGSWNTEAFF
V: TRBV24-1; size: -; J: TRBJ2-3; D: TRBD1; DNA: TGTGCCACCGGAGGGGACAGGGATACGCAGTATTTT; CDR3: CATGGDRDTQYF
V: TRBV24-1; size: -; J: TRBJ2-1; D: TRBD2; DNA: TGTGCCACCAGTGACGCTCCGGGACTAGCGGGAACGGGGAATGAGCAGTTCTTC; CDR3: CATSDAPGLAGTGNEQFF
V: TRBV30; size: -; J: TRBJ1-5; D: -; DNA: TGTGCCTGGGCCCAGCAGAAAAATCAGCCCCAGCATTTT; CDR3: CAWAQQKNQPQHF
V: TRBV9; size: -; J: TRBJ2-7; D: TRBD1; DNA: TGTGCCAGCAGCCCTTATGAGACAGGGGTCGAGCAGTACTTC; CDR3: CASSPYETGVEQYF
V: TRBV29-1; size: -; J: TRBJ2-7; D: -; DNA: TGCAGCGTTTCTGGGCAGAGACTCTACGAGCAGTACTTC; CDR3: CSVSGQRLYEQYF
V: TRBV3-1; size: -; J: TRBJ1-1; D: -; DNA: TGTGCCAGCAGCCACGGGAACCGGGGGAAGGAAGCTTTCTTT; CDR3: CASSHGNRGKEAFF
V: TRBV14; size: once; J: TRBJ1-2; D: -; DNA: TGTGCCAGCAGCATCGGCTATGGCTACACCTTC; CDR3: CASSIGYGYTF
V: TRBV20-1; size: -; J: TRBJ1-1; D: -; DNA: TGCAGTGCTAGAAGGACCTACACTGAAGCTTTCTTT; CDR3: CSARRTYTEAFF
V: TRBV12-3/TRBV12-4; size: -; J: TRBJ2-7; D: -; DNA: TGTGCCAGCAGTTTACGGGCCGGACCTTCCTACGAGCAGTACTTC; CDR3: CASSLRAGPSYEQYF
V: TRBV4-1; size: -; J: TRBJ2-7; D: TRBD1; DNA: TGCGCCAGCAGCCAGGGGACAGGGGATCGGTACGAGCAGTACTTC; CDR3: CASSQGTGDRYEQYF
V: TRBV6-1; size: -; J: TRBJ2-5; D: TRBD2; DNA: TGTGCCAGCTCCTTTGAGCATAGGACTAGCGGAATGGGAGAGACCCAGTACTTC; CDR3: CASSFEHRTSGMGETQYF
V: TRBV30; size: -; J: TRBJ2-3; D: TRBD2; DNA: TGTGCCTGGGAAACTAGCGGGGCAGATACGCAGTATTTT; CDR3: CAWETSGADTQYF
V: TRBV3-1; size: -; J: TRBJ2-1; D: -; DNA: TGTGCCAGCAGCCTTGAAAGGGCTGAGCAGTTCTTC; CDR3: CASSLERAEQFF
V: TRBV27; size: -; J: TRBJ1-5; D: -; DNA: TGTGCCAGCAGTTTCCGCCGGGGCAATCAGCCCCAGCATTTT; CDR3: CASSFRRGNQPQHF
V: TRBV6-2/TRBV6-3; size: few; J: TRBJ1-5; D: -; DNA: TGTGCCAGCAGTCGAGACAGTAGCAATCAGCCCCAGCATTTT; CDR3: CASSRDSSNQPQHF
V: TRBV24-1; size: -; J: TRBJ2-7; D: TRBD1; DNA: TGTGCCACCAGTGGGGACAGGCGTCACCTCGAGCAGTACTTC; CDR3: CATSGDRRHLEQYF
V: TRBV27; size: -; J: TRBJ2-1; D: -; DNA: TGTGCCAGCAGTCGGGGAGGCATGGTTTTTTTTAATGAGCAGTTCTTC; CDR3: CASSRGGMVFFNEQFF
V: TRBV29-1; size: once; J: TRBJ1-2; D: -; DNA: TGCAGCGTAACGGGGGAGAACTATGGCTACACCTTC; CDR3: CSVTGENYGYTF
V: TRBV20-1; size: once; J: TRBJ1-6; D: -; DNA: TGCAGTGCTAGAGATCGAAATCGAGCTTTCTATAATTCACCCCTCCACTTT; CDR3: CSARDRNRAFYNSPLHF
V: TRBV3-1; size: -; J: TRBJ1-1; D: -; DNA: TGTGCCAGCAGCCAAGGAAGACAGACGAACACTGAAGCTTTCTTT; CDR3: CASSQGRQTNTEAFF
V: TRBV3-1; size: -; J: TRBJ2-7; D: TRBD1; DNA: TGTGCCAGCAGTCACAGGGGGGCCGAGCAGTACTTC; CDR3: CASSHRGAEQYF
V: TRBV2; size: -; J: TRBJ2-2; D: -; DNA: TGTGCCAGCACCAGGGACGGTGCGAACACCGGGGAGCTGTTTTTT; CDR3: CASTRDGANTGELFF
V: TRBV20-1; size: -; J: TRBJ1-5; D: -; DNA: TGCAGTGCCGTAACAGGGAGCAATCAGCCCCAGCATTTT; CDR3: CSAVTGSNQPQHF
V: TRBV20-1; size: once; J: TRBJ1-4; D: -; DNA: TGCAGTGGGCAGGGTACCACTAATGAAAAACTGTTTTTT; CDR3: CSGQGTTNEKLFF
V: TRBV3-1; size: -; J: TRBJ1-2; D: TRBD1; DNA: TGTGCCAGCAGCCACAGGGGGTTTGATGGCTACACCTTC; CDR3: CASSHRGFDGYTF
V: TRBV3-1; size: -; J: TRBJ2-7; D: -; DNA: TGTGCCAGCAGCCAAGTGAATCAGGGCTCCGAGCAGTACTTC; CDR3: CASSQVNQGSEQYF
V: TRBV29-1; size: -; J: TRBJ2-2; D: -; DNA: TGCAGCGTGTCCGGGACGGCGAACACCGGGGAGCTGTTTTTT; CDR3: CSVSGTANTGELFF
V: TRBV12-3/TRBV12-4; size: -; J: TRBJ2-5; D: TRBD2; DNA: TGTGCCAGCAACCCGCGGGGGTTCCAAGAGACCCAGTACTTC; CDR3: CASNPRGFQETQYF
V: TRBV14; size: -; J: TRBJ2-3; D: TRBD1; DNA: TGTGCCAGCAGCCGTACAGGGGCGAAGAGCACAGATACGCAGTATTTT; CDR3: CASSRTGAKSTDTQYF
V: TRBV19; size: -; J: TRBJ2-3; D: TRBD2; DNA: TGTGCCAGTACCGGGACTAGAGCAGATACGCAGTATTTT; CDR3: CASTGTRADTQYF
V: TRBV30; size: -; J: TRBJ1-3; D: -; DNA: TGTGCCTGGAGTTCAGTCGCTGGAAACACCATATATTTT; CDR3: CAWSSVAGNTIYF
V: TRBV5-4; size: -; J: TRBJ2-1; D: TRBD2; DNA: TGTGCCAGCAGCTCGACTAGCGGGAGAACTGAGCAGTTCTTC; CDR3: CASSSTSGRTEQFF
V: TRBV15; size: -; J: TRBJ2-5; D: -; DNA: TGTGCCACCAGCCCTCGGAACCTTGAGGCCCAGTACTTC; CDR3: CATSPRNLEAQYF
V: TRBV3-1; size: -; J: TRBJ1-1; D: TRBD1; DNA: TGTGCCAGCTCTGGGACAGGTGAAAAAGCTTTCTTT; CDR3: CASSGTGEKAFF
V: TRBV9; size: -; J: TRBJ2-1; D: -; DNA: TGTGCCAGCAGCGCGGACCCCGACAGGTACTACAATGAGCAGTTCTTC; CDR3: CASSADPDRYYNEQFF
V: TRBV3-1; size: -; J: TRBJ2-5; D: TRBD2; DNA: TGTGCCAGCAGCCCCGGACTAGCGGGAGGGGAGACCCAGTACTTC; CDR3: CASSPGLAGGETQYF
V: TRBV15; size: once; J: TRBJ2-7; D: -; DNA: TGTGCCACCAGCAGAGATCCCCCAGGTCAGAGCTCCTACGAGCAGTACTTC; CDR3: CATSRDPPGQSSYEQYF
V: TRBV20-1; size: -; J: TRBJ2-1; D: TRBD2; DNA: TGCAGTGTGATGGGGGAGGGCTACAATGAGCAGTTCTTC; CDR3: CSVMGEGYNEQFF
V: TRBV30; size: -; J: TRBJ1-1; D: -; DNA: TGTGCCTGCTCATCGGCGTTGAACACTGAAGCTTTCTTT; CDR3: CACSSALNTEAFF
V: TRBV7-2; size: once; J: TRBJ1-2; D: -; DNA: TGTGCCAGCAGCTTAGTTTGGGATGGCTACACCTTC; CDR3: CASSLVWDGYTF
V: TRBV12-3/TRBV12-4; size: -; J: TRBJ2-3; D: -; DNA: TGTGCCAGCAGTTCCTCGGGGGGCCCAGATACGCAGTATTTT; CDR3: CASSSSGGPDTQYF
V: TRBV20-1; size: once; J: TRBJ2-1; D: -; DNA: TGCAGTGCTAGAGATTGGGCCCCGCGGGGGCCCGGCTACAATGAGCAGTTCTTC; CDR3: CSARDWAPRGPGYNEQFF
V: TRBV29-1; size: -; J: TRBJ2-7; D: -; DNA: TGCAGCGTTGTTGGGGAGGTCGCCTACGAGCAGTACTTC; CDR3: CSVVGEVAYEQYF
V: TRBV19; size: -; J: TRBJ2-7; D: -; DNA: TGTGCCAGTAGTAGCACAGGGTTACACGAGCAGTACTTC; CDR3: CASSSTGLHEQYF